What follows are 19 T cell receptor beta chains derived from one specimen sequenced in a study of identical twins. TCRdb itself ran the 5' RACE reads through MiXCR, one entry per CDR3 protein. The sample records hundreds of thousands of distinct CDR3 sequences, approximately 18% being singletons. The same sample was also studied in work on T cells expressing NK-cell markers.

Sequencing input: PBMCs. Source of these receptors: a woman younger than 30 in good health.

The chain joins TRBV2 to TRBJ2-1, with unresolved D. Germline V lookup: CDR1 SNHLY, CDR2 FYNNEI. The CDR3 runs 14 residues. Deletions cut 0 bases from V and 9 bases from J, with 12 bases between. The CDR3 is CASSEASRVSEQFF. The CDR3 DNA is TGTGCCAGCAGTGAAGCGTCCCGGGTCAGTGAGCAGTTCTTC.

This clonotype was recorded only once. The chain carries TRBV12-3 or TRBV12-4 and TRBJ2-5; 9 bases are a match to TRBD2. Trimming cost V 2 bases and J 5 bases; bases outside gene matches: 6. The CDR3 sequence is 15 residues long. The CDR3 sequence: CASSLKREVVETQYF. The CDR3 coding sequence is TGTGCCAGCAGTTTAAAGCGGGAGGTGGTGGAGACCCAGTACTTC.

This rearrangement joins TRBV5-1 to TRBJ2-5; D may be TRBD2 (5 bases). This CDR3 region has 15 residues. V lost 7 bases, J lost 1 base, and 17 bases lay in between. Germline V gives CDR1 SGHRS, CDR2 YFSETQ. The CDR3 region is CASAREGHFQETQYF. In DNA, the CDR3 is TGCGCCAGCGCCCGAGAGGGCCACTTCCAAGAGACCCAGTACTTC.

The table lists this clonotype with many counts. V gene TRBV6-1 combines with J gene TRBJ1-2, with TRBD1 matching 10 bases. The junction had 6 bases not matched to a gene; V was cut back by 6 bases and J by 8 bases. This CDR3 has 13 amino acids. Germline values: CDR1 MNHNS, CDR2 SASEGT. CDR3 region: CASSWTGGGGYTF. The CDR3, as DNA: TGTGCCAGCAGCTGGACAGGGGGAGGCGGCTACACCTTC.

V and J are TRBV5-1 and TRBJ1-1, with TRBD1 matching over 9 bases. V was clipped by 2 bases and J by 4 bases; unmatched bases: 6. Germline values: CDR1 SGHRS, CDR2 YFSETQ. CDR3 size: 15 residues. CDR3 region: CASSLWTGASTEAFF. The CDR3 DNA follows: TGCGCCAGCAGCTTATGGACAGGGGCAAGCACTGAAGCTTTCTTT.

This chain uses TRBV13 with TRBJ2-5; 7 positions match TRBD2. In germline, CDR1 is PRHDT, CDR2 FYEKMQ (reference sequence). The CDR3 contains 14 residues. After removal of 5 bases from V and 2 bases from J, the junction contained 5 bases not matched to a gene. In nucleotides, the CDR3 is TGTGCCAGCAGCGACGCGGGAGTTCAAGAGACCCAGTACTTC. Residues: CASSDAGVQETQYF.

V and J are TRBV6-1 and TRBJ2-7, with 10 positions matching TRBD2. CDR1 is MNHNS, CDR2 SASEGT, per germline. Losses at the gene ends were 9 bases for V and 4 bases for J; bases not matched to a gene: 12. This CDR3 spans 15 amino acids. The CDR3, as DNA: TGTGCCAGTAAACAACAGCGGGAGGGGGGGTACGAGCAGTACTTC. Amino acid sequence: CASKQQREGGYEQYF.

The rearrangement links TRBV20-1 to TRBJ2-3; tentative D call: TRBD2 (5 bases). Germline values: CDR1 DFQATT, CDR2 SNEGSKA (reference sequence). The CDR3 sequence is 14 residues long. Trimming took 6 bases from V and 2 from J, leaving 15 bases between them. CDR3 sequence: CSARGAVLTDTQYF. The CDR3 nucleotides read TGCAGTGCCCGGGGAGCGGTTCTCACAGATACGCAGTATTTT.

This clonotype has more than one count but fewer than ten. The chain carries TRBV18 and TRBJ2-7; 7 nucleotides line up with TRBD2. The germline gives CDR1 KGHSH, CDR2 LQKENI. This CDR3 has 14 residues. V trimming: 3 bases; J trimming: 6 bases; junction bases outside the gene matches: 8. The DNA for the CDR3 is TGTGCCAGCTCACCGGTAGTGGGGAGGGCCGAGCAGTACTTC. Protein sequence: CASSPVVGRAEQYF.

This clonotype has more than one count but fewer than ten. The CDR3 DNA reads TGTGCCAGCAGCTCCCAACCCCCGGGAGGGCCAGGTGATGAGCAGTTCTTC. It is translated as CASSSQPPGGPGDEQFF. The chain recombines TRBV7-2 with TRBJ2-1; 8 bases align to TRBD2. Germline CDR1 reads SGHTA; CDR2 reads FQGNSA. J gave up 8 bases and V 4 bases, and 16 bases lay outside the gene matches. This CDR3 contains 17 residues.

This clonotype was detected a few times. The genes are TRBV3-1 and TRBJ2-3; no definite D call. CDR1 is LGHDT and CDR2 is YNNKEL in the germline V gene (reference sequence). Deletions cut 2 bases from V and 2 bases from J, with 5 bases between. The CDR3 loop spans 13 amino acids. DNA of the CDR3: TGTGCCAGCAGCCAATCCGCCACAGATACGCAGTATTTT. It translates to CASSQSATDTQYF.

CDR3: CSAKVPAGDIQYF. CDR3 bases: TGCAGTGCCAAGGTCCCAGCGGGGGACATTCAGTACTTC. This rearrangement joins TRBV20-1 to TRBJ2-4; 8 bases match TRBD2. V shed 6 bases, J shed 8 bases, and the junction held 9 bases outside the gene matches. The CDR3 consists of 13 residues. Germline assignment: CDR1 DFQATT and CDR2 SNEGSKA (reference sequence).

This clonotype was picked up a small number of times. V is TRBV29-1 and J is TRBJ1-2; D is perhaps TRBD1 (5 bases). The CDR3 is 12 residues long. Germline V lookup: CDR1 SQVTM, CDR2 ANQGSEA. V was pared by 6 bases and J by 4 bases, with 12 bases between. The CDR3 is CSVGGQGYGYTF. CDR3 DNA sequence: TGCAGCGTGGGTGGGCAGGGCTATGGCTACACCTTC.

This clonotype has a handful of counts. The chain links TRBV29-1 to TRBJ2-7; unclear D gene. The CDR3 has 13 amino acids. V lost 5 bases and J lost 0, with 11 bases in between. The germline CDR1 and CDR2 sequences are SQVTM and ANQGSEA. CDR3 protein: CSVTARFSYEQYF. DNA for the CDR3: TGCAGCGTTACCGCCAGGTTCTCCTACGAGCAGTACTTC.

The CDR3 DNA sequence: TGTGCCAGCATGTGGGATGCCGGGGAGCTGTTTTTT. It yields the protein CASMWDAGELFF. V gene TRBV6-2 or TRBV6-3 combines with J gene TRBJ2-2, with D uncertain. The ends were cut back, 7 bases at V and 6 bases at J, with 9 bases in the middle. CDR1 is MNHEY, CDR2 SVGEGT, per germline. The CDR3 covers 12 residues.

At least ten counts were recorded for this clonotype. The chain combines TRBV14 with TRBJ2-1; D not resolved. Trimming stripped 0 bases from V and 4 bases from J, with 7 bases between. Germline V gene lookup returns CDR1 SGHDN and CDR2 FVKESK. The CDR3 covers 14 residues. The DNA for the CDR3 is TGTGCCAGCAGCCAAGAGCCACGATACAATGAGCAGTTCTTC. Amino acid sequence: CASSQEPRYNEQFF.

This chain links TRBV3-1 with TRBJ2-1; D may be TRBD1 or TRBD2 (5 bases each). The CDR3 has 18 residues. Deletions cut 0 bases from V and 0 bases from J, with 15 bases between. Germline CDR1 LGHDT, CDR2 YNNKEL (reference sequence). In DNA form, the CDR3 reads TGTGCCAGCAGCCAAGATTGCCCTTGGGGGAACTCCTACAATGAGCAGTTCTTC. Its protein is CASSQDCPWGNSYNEQFF.

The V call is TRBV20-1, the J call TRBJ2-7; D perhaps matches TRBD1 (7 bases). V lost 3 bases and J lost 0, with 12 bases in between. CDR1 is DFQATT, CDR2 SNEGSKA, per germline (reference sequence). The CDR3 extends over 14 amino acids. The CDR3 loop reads CSASRQGGSYEQYF. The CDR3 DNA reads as TGCAGTGCTAGTCGCCAGGGGGGCTCCTACGAGCAGTACTTC.

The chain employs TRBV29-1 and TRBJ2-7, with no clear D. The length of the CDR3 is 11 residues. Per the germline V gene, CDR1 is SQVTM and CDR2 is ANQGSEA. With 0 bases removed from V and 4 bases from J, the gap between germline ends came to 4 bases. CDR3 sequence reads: CSVEEKYEQYF. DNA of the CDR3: TGCAGCGTTGAAGAAAAATACGAGCAGTACTTC.